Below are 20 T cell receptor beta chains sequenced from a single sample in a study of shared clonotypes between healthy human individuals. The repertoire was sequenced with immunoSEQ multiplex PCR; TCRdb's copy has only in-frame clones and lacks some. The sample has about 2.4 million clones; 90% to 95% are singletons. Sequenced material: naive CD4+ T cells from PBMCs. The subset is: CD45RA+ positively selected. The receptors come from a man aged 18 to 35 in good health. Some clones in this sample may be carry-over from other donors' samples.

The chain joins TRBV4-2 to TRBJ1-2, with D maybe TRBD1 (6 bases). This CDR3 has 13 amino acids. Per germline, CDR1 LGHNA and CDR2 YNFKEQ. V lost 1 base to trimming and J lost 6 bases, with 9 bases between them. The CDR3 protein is CASSQVGGNGYTF. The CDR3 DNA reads TGTGCCAGCAGCCAAGTAGGGGGGAATGGCTACACCTTC.

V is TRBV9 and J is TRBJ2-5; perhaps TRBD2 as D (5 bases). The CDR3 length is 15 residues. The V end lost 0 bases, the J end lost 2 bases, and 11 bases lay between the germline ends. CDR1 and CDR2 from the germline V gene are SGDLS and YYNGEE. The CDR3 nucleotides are TGTGCCAGCAGCGTAGTTAGCGCGAAGCAAGAGACCCAGTACTTC. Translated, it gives CASSVVSAKQETQYF.

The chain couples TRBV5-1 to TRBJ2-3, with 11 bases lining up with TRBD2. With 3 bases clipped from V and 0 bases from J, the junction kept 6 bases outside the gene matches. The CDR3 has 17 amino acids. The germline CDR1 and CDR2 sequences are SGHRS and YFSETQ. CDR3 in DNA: TGCGCCAGCAGCTACGGGGGACTAGCGGCTAGCACAGATACGCAGTATTTT. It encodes CASSYGGLAASTDTQYF.

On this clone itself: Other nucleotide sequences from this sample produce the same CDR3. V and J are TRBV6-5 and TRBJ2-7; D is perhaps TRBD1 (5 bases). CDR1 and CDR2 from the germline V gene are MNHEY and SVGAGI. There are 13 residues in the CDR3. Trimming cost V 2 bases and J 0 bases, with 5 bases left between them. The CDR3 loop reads CASSYTGSYEQYF. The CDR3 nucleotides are TGTGCCAGCAGTTACACAGGCTCCTACGAGCAGTACTTC.

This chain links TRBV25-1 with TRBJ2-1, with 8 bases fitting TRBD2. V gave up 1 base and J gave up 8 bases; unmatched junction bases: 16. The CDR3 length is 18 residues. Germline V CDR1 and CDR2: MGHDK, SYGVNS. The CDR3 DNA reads TGTGCCAGCAGTGAATTCGCGGGCGGCGGGAGGCGAGGGGATGAGCAGTTCTTC. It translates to CASSEFAGGGRRGDEQFF.

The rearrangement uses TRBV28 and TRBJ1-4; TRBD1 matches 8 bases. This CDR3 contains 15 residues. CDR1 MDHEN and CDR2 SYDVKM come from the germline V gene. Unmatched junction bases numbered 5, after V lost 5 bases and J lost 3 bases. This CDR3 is CASSPTGGANEKLFF. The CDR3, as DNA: TGTGCCAGCAGTCCCACAGGGGGTGCTAATGAAAAACTGTTTTTT.

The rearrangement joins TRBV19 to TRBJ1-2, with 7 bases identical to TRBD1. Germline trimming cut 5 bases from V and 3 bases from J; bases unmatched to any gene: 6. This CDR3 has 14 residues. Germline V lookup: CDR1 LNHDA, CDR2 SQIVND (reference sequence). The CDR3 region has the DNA TGTGCCAGTAGTGGGGACAGAGAATACTATGGCTACACCTTC. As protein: CASSGDREYYGYTF. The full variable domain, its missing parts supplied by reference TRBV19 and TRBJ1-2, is DGGITQSPKYLFRKEGQNVTLSCEQNLNHDAMYWYRQDPGQGLRLIYYSQIVNDFQKGDIAEGYSVSREKKESFPLTVTSAQKNPTAFYLCASSGDREYYGYTFGSGTRLTVV.

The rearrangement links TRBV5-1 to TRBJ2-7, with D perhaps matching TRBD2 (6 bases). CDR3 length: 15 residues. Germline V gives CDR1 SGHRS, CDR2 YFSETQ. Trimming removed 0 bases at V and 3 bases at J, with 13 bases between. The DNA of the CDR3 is TGCGCCAGCAGCTTGGGAGGCGGGGAAATCTACGAGCAGTACTTC. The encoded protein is CASSLGGGEIYEQYF.

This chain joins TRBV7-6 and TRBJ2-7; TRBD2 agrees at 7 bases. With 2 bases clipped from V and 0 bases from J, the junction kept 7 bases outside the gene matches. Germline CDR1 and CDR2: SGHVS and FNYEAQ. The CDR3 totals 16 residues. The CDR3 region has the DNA TGTGCCAGCAGCTTACCCGCACTAGCGTACTCCTACGAGCAGTACTTC. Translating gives CASSLPALAYSYEQYF.

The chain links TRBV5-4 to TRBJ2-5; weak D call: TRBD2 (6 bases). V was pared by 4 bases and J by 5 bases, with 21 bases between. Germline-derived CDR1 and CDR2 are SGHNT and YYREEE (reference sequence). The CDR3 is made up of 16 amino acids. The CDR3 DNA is TGTGCCAGCAGCCCCGGGCCGGGGGAGTTGGCGGAGACCCAGTACTTC. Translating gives CASSPGPGELAETQYF.

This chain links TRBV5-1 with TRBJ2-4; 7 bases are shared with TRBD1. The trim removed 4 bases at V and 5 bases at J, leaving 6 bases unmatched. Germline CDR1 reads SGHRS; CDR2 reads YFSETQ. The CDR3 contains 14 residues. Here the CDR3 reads CASSKTGTENIQYF. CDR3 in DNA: TGCGCCAGCAGCAAAACCGGGACAGAAAACATTCAGTACTTC. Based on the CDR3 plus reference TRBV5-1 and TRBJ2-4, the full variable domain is KAGVTQTPRYLIKTRGQQVTLSCSPISGHRSVSWYQQTPGQGLQFLFEYFSETQRNKGNFPGRFSGRQFSNSRSEMNVSTLELGDSALYLCASSKTGTENIQYFGAGTRLSVL.

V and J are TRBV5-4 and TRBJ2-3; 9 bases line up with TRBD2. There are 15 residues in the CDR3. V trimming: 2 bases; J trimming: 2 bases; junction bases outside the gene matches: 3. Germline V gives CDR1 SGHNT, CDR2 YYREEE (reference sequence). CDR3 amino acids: CASSFGGRATDTQYF. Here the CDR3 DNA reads TGTGCCAGCAGCTTTGGCGGGAGGGCCACAGATACGCAGTATTTT.

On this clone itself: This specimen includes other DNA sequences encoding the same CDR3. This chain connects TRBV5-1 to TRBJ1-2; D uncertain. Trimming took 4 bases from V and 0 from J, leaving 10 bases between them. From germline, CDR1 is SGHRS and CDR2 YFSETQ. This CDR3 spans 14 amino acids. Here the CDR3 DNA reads TGCGCCAGCAGCCTGGCAGGCTCTAACTATGGCTACACCTTC. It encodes CASSLAGSNYGYTF.

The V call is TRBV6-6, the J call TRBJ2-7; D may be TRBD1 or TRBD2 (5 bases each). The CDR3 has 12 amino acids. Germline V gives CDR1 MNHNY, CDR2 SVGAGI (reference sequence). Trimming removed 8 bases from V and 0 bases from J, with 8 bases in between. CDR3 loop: CASAGSSYEQYF. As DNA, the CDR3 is TGTGCCAGCGCAGGGAGCTCCTACGAGCAGTACTTC.

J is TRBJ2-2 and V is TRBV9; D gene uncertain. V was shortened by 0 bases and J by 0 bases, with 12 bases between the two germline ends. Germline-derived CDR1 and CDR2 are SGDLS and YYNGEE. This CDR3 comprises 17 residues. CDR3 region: CASSVENGGANTGELFF. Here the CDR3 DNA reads TGTGCCAGCAGCGTAGAAAACGGCGGAGCGAACACCGGGGAGCTGTTTTTT.

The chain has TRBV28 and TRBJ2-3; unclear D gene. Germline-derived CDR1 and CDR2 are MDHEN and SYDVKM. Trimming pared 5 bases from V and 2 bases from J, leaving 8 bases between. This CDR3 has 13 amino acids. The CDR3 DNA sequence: TGTGCCAGCAGTCTACAGCACACAGATACGCAGTATTTT. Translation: CASSLQHTDTQYF.

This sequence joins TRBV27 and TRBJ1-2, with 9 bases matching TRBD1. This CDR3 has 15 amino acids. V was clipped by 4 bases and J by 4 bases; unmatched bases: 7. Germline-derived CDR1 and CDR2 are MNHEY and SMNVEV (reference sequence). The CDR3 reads CASSSGTGRVYGYTF. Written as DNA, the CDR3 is TGTGCCAGCAGTTCCGGGACAGGGAGGGTCTATGGCTACACCTTC.

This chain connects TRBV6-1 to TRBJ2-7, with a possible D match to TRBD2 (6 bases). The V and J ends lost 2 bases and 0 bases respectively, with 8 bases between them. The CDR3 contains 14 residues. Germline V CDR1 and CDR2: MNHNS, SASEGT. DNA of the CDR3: TGTGCCAGCAGTGAAAGGAGGGCCTCCTACGAGCAGTACTTC. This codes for CASSERRASYEQYF.

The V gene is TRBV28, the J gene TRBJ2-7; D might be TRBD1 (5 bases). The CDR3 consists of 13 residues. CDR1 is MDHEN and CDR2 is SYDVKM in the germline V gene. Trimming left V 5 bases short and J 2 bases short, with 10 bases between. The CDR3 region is CASSMGPAYEQYF. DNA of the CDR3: TGTGCCAGCAGTATGGGGCCAGCCTACGAGCAGTACTTC.

CDR3 in amino acids: CASNEFPNYGYTF. The CDR3 nucleotides read TGCGCCAGCAACGAGTTTCCTAACTATGGCTACACCTTC. The chain recombines TRBV10-2 with TRBJ1-2; D not resolved. The CDR3 runs 13 residues. V dropped 7 bases and J dropped 0 bases, with 9 bases sitting between them. Germline-derived CDR1 and CDR2 are WSHSY and SAAADI.